These 20 T cell receptor beta chains originate from one sample sequenced in a study of T cell responses to AZD1222 COVID-19 vaccine. The table came from immunoSEQ multiplex PCR; TCRdb's copy has only in-frame clones and leaves some out. This table has hundreds of thousands of clones, about 94% appearing once. Sequencing was performed on peripheral blood, taken 28 days after the second AZD1222 dose. The receptors derive from an adult who received the AZD1222 COVID-19 vaccine.

The V gene is TRBV18, the J gene TRBJ2-6, with TRBD1 as a possible D gene (5 bases). V gave up 0 bases and J gave up 0 bases, with 12 bases separating them. The CDR3 consists of 18 residues. Germline assignment: CDR1 KGHSH and CDR2 LQKENI. CDR3 bases: TGTGCCAGCTCACCACCGAGTTTGGGGCGCTCTGGGGCCAACGTCCTGACTTTC. Its protein is CASSPPSLGRSGANVLTF.

J is TRBJ2-3 and V is TRBV7-2, with D perhaps given as TRBD1 or TRBD2 (5 bases each). Trimming left V 4 bases short and J 6 bases short, with 14 bases between. The germline V gene has CDR1 SGHTA and CDR2 FQGNSA. The CDR3 covers 14 residues. The CDR3, as DNA: TGTGCCAGCAGCTCAAGATGGGGGTCGGATACGCAGTATTTT. It codes for CASSSRWGSDTQYF.

The chain couples TRBV24-1 to TRBJ2-5; 15 positions match TRBD2. Germline CDR1 is KGHDR and CDR2 is SFDVKD. This CDR3 contains 16 residues. V shed 5 bases and J 5 bases; nucleotides not matched to a gene: 5. CDR3 residues: CATSAGTSGRSETQYF. CDR3 nucleotides: TGTGCCACCAGTGCCGGGACTAGCGGGAGGTCGGAGACCCAGTACTTC.

This chain uses TRBV5-1 with TRBJ2-3; no reliable D call. Germline CDR1 reads SGHRS; CDR2 reads YFSETQ. This CDR3 comprises 14 residues. Trimming removed 0 bases at V and 4 bases at J, with 9 bases between. The CDR3 nucleotides read TGCGCCAGCAGCTTGGTCCCTGGGGCAGATACGCAGTATTTT. Protein sequence: CASSLVPGADTQYF.

Of note for this clone: In the same sample, other DNA sequences code for this CDR3. J is TRBJ1-1 and V is TRBV30; no clear D. Trimming shortened V by 5 bases and J by 1 base, and 8 bases separated the two germline ends. The CDR3 totals 12 residues. CDR1 is GTSNPN, CDR2 SVGIG, per germline (reference sequence). CDR3 coding DNA: TGTGCCTGGTCCAGGTCGAACACTGAAGCTTTCTTT. Protein product: CAWSRSNTEAFF.

V is TRBV6-5 and J is TRBJ1-5; D gene ambiguous. This CDR3 comprises 14 residues. The germline CDR1 and CDR2 sequences are MNHEY and SVGAGI. Trimming left V 6 bases short and J 2 bases short, with 11 bases between. CDR3 in amino acids: CASSPTGGNQPQHF. The CDR3 DNA reads as TGTGCCAGCAGCCCCACCGGGGGCAATCAGCCCCAGCATTTT.

V gene TRBV2 combines with J gene TRBJ2-3; 7 nucleotides line up with TRBD2. The ends lost 5 bases at V and 0 bases at J; junction bases unmatched: 14. This CDR3 comprises 18 residues. CDR1 SNHLY and CDR2 FYNNEI come from the germline V gene. The DNA for the CDR3 is TGTGCCAGCAGTTACCCTCGGGCTAGCGGCTCTAGCACAGATACGCAGTATTTT. Its protein is CASSYPRASGSSTDTQYF.

The J gene is TRBJ1-2, the V gene TRBV10-3; D not certain. This CDR3 contains 15 residues. The V end lost 6 bases, the J end lost 5 bases, and 19 bases lay between the germline ends. CDR1 is ENHRY and CDR2 is SYGVKD in the germline V gene. The CDR3 bases are TGTGCCATCAGAGCCACACAAAAGTTACGGTATGGCTACACCTTC. Residues: CAIRATQKLRYGYTF.

The CDR3 is CASSLAGPVSGNTIYF. The CDR3 DNA reads as TGTGCCAGCAGCTTAGCGGGCCCCGTCTCTGGAAACACCATATATTTT. The V call is TRBV7-2, the J call TRBJ1-3; D remains ambiguous. The germline V gene has CDR1 SGHTA and CDR2 FQGNSA. The CDR3 loop spans 16 amino acids. Trimming cost V 0 bases and J 0 bases, with 9 bases left between them.

This clone was found once. This chain joins TRBV16 and TRBJ2-3; D remains ambiguous. V was pared by 4 bases and J by 6 bases, with 8 bases between. The CDR3 is 12 amino acids. Germline CDR1 and CDR2: KGHSY and FQNENV. CDR3 nucleotides: TGTGCCAGCAGCCCCTTGGGGGATACGCAGTATTTT. It translates to CASSPLGDTQYF.

This chain connects TRBV18 to TRBJ1-5; D ambiguous. Looked up from germline, CDR1 is KGHSH and CDR2 is LQKENI. Deletions cut 4 bases from V and 6 bases from J, with 19 bases between. CDR3 length equals 16 residues. CDR3 nucleotide sequence: TGTGCCAGCTCACTTGAAACCCCCGGGATTGGTCAGCCCCAGCATTTT. It specifies CASSLETPGIGQPQHF.

The CDR3 region has the DNA TGCGCCAGCAGCCTGCTAGCGGGGAAAACCGGGGAGCTGTTTTTT. It is translated as CASSLLAGKTGELFF. V usage is TRBV5-1 and J usage is TRBJ2-2; 9 nucleotides match TRBD2. The CDR3 has 15 residues. Looked up from germline, CDR1 is SGHRS and CDR2 is YFSETQ. V was pared by 4 bases and J by 5 bases, with 6 bases of the junction left unmatched.

The table lists this clone with a count of one. The chain links TRBV2 to TRBJ1-1; a weak D match, TRBD1 (6 bases). Germline CDR1 reads SNHLY; CDR2 reads FYNNEI. This CDR3 spans 13 amino acids. The V end lost 11 bases, the J end lost 1 base, and 14 bases lay between the germline ends. This CDR3 reads CARYRTENTEAFF. The CDR3 nucleotides read TGTGCCCGCTACCGGACAGAGAACACTGAAGCTTTCTTT.

The rearrangement links TRBV7-8 to TRBJ1-4; TRBD1 agrees at 7 bases. Germline V gene data show CDR1 as SGHVS and CDR2 as FQNEAQ. The CDR3 contains 16 residues. J was trimmed by 3 bases and V by 5 bases; bases with no gene match: 9. DNA of the CDR3: TGTGCCAGCAGCATATTACCGGGACAGTCTAATGAAAAACTGTTTTTT. Its translation: CASSILPGQSNEKLFF.

This sequence joins TRBV6-5 and TRBJ2-1; D gene unclear. This CDR3 has 15 amino acids. V was clipped by 6 bases and J by 2 bases, with 14 bases between them. Per the germline V gene, CDR1 is MNHEY and CDR2 is SVGAGI. The CDR3 DNA is TGTGCCAGCAGCCCCATGGAGCGCCCCTACAATGAGCAGTTCTTC. Amino acid sequence: CASSPMERPYNEQFF.

This chain joins TRBV7-8 and TRBJ1-5; TRBD1 might be the D (5 bases). The CDR3 has 16 residues. CDR1 is SGHVS, CDR2 FQNEAQ, per germline. V was clipped by 1 base and J by 4 bases, with 14 bases between them. In DNA form, the CDR3 reads TGTGCCAGCAGCTTAGAGGGTAAAGGGACTAATCAGCCCCAGCATTTT. It encodes CASSLEGKGTNQPQHF. Full variable domain (rest looked up from reference TRBV7-8 and TRBJ1-5): GAGVSQSPRYKVAKRGQDVALRCDPISGHVSLFWYQQALGQGPEFLTYFQNEAQLDKSGLPSDRFFAERPEGSVSTLKIQRTQQEDSAVYLCASSLEGKGTNQPQHFGDGTRLSIL.

This chain joins TRBV7-8 and TRBJ1-2; D possibly corresponds to TRBD1 (5 bases). Germline V gene sequence: CDR1 SGHVS, CDR2 FQNEAQ. The CDR3 has 14 residues. V lost 2 bases and J 3 bases, leaving 10 bases between the germline ends. The CDR3 nucleotides are TGTGCCAGCAGCTTAATTGGCAGGGACTATGGCTACACCTTC. Translated, it gives CASSLIGRDYGYTF.

This chain links TRBV5-1 with TRBJ2-7; 16 bases are shared with TRBD2. Germline trimming cut 4 bases from V and 3 bases from J; bases unmatched to any gene: 13. In germline, CDR1 is SGHRS, CDR2 YFSETQ. The CDR3 has 19 amino acids. The CDR3 here is CASSPGLAGGNRANYEQYF. CDR3 coding DNA: TGCGCCAGCAGCCCGGGACTAGCGGGAGGGAATCGTGCTAACTACGAGCAGTACTTC.

The chain couples TRBV7-8 to TRBJ2-7; D perhaps matches TRBD1 (6 bases). This CDR3 has 13 residues. Trimming shortened V by 6 bases and J by 2 bases, and 11 bases separated the two germline ends. Germline V gives CDR1 SGHVS, CDR2 FQNEAQ. CDR3 sequence reads: CASRQGNAYEQYF. In nucleotides, the CDR3 is TGTGCCAGCAGGCAGGGGAACGCCTACGAGCAGTACTTC.

The chain links TRBV11-3 to TRBJ2-1; TRBD2 aligns across 7 bases. Trimming at V came to 1 base and at J to 7 bases, leaving 7 bases not matched to a gene. Germline V CDR1 and CDR2: SGHNT, YENEEA. This CDR3 comprises 15 residues. In nucleotides, the CDR3 is TGTGCCAGCAGCTTAGGTGTAGCGGGTATAAATGAGCAGTTCTTC. Residues: CASSLGVAGINEQFF.